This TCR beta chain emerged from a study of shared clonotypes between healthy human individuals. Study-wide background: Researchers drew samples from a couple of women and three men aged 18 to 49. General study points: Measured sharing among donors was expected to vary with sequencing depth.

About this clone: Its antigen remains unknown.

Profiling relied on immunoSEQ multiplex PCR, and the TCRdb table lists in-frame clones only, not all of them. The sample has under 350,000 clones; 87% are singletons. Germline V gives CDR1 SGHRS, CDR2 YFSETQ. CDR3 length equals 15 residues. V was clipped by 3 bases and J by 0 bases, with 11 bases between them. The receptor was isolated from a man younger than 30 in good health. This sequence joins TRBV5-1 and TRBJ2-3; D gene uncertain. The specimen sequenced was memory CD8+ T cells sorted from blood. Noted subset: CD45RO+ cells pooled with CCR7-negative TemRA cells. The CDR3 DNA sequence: TGCGCCAGCAGCTCCGACGGAATAAGCACAGATACGCAGTATTTT. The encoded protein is CASSSDGISTDTQYF. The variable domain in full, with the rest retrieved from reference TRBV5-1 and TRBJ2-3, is KAGVTQTPRYLIKTRGQQVTLSCSPISGHRSVSWYQQTPGQGLQFLFEYFSETQRNKGNFPGRFSGRQFSNSRSEMNVSTLELGDSALYLCASSSDGISTDTQYFGPGTRLTVL.